Following are 7 T cell receptor beta chains from one sample sequenced in a study of cytomegalovirus exposure and HLA in healthy donors. Amplification used 60 Vbeta primers and 13 Jbeta primers. Method: immunoSEQ multiplex PCR; TCRdb's copy keeps in-frame clones and lacks some. Of about 150,000 clones listed, over 60% are singletons. The sequencing sample was made of PBMCs. These receptors originate from an older woman in good health and CMV-seronegative.

This CDR3 reads CASSFSPLRRASGEPTDTQYF. The DNA of the CDR3 is TGTGCCAGCAGTTTCTCCCCCCTACGGAGGGCTAGCGGAGAGCCCACAGATACGCAGTATTTT. The chain combines TRBV28 with TRBJ2-3; TRBD2 aligns across 7 bases. V lost 3 bases and J lost 2; bases outside the gene matches: 23. This CDR3 contains 21 residues. Per the germline V gene, CDR1 is MDHEN and CDR2 is SYDVKM.

This clone has a handful of counts. This rearrangement joins TRBV19 to TRBJ1-5; D perhaps matches TRBD1 (5 bases). Trimming removed 8 bases from V and 0 bases from J, with 14 bases in between. In germline, CDR1 is LNHDA, CDR2 SQIVND (reference sequence). The CDR3 has 15 residues. The DNA of the CDR3 is TGTGCCAGTTCTGCCACAGGCCTTAGCAATCAGCCCCAGCATTTT. This encodes CASSATGLSNQPQHF.

The V and J genes are TRBV6-1 and TRBJ2-7; D is uncertain. Looked up from germline, CDR1 is MNHNS and CDR2 is SASEGT. The CDR3 covers 13 residues. Trimming took off 5 bases at V and 7 bases at J, with 15 bases between the two ends. The CDR3: CASSSAQRGEQYF. The CDR3 DNA reads TGTGCCAGCAGTTCCGCGCAGCGTGGAGAGCAGTACTTC.

This chain uses TRBV7-8 with TRBJ2-1; TRBD1 matches 7 bases. This CDR3 region has 16 residues. J was trimmed by 6 bases and V by 0 bases; bases with no gene match: 8. CDR1 and CDR2 from the germline V gene are SGHVS and FQNEAQ. CDR3: CASSLAGGLWVNEQFF. CDR3 sequence (DNA): TGTGCCAGCAGCTTAGCAGGGGGCCTGTGGGTCAATGAGCAGTTCTTC.

J is TRBJ2-3 and V is TRBV29-1; TRBD2 aligns across 8 bases. The ends lost 3 bases at V and 6 bases at J; junction bases unmatched: 11. The CDR3 loop spans 15 amino acids. Germline V lookup: CDR1 SQVTM, CDR2 ANQGSEA. The CDR3 nucleotides are TGCAGCGTTGACGGGGGAGCGGGGGCGCAGGATACGCAGTATTTT. Protein: CSVDGGAGAQDTQYF.

The V and J genes are TRBV5-1 and TRBJ1-4; D gene uncertain. The CDR3 sequence is 14 residues long. The V end lost 0 bases, the J end lost 7 bases, and 10 bases lay between the germline ends. Germline CDR1 SGHRS, CDR2 YFSETQ. The CDR3 region is CASSLGAGFEKLFF. The CDR3 coding sequence is TGCGCCAGCAGCTTGGGCGCAGGATTTGAAAAACTGTTTTTT.

The chain employs TRBV4-3 and TRBJ2-1; 9 bases map to TRBD2. The CDR3 runs 16 residues. Germline CDR1 LGHNA, CDR2 YSLEER. V trimming: 0 bases; J trimming: 5 bases; junction bases outside the gene matches: 5. The CDR3 here is CASSQDVPSGNNEQFF. DNA for the CDR3: TGCGCCAGCAGCCAAGATGTGCCTAGCGGGAACAATGAGCAGTTCTTC.